The 30 T cell receptor beta chains below were found in one sample sequenced in a study of tumor-infiltrating lymphocytes in localized non-small cell lung cancer. TCRdb keeps only in-frame clones here, not all; method: immunoSEQ multiplex PCR. The top ten clones hold around 3.5% of a sample with fewer than 25,000 clones, about 80% of them seen once. The sequenced material came from lung tumor tissue. These receptors were obtained from a human donor with non-small cell lung cancer.

The chain uses TRBV5-6 and TRBJ1-5; 7 bases map to TRBD1. CDR3 length: 17 amino acids. From germline, CDR1 is SGHDT and CDR2 YYEEEE. V lost 1 base and J lost 0; bases outside the gene matches: 7. Here the CDR3 reads CASSLWRGRRSNQPQHF. The CDR3 DNA sequence: TGTGCCAGCAGCTTGTGGAGGGGGCGCCGTAGCAATCAGCCCCAGCATTTT.

This clone is termed medium-sized. The chain carries TRBV5-4 and TRBJ1-4; 10 nucleotides line up with TRBD1. CDR1 and CDR2 from the germline V gene are SGHNT and YYREEE (reference sequence). Unmatched junction bases numbered 3, after V lost 2 bases and J lost 8 bases. The CDR3 totals 14 residues. The CDR3 DNA reads TGTGCCAGCAGCTTTGACAGGGGGCTGGAAAAACTGTTTTTT. Encoded protein: CASSFDRGLEKLFF.

The chain is built from TRBV6-5 and TRBJ1-3; possibly TRBD1 for D (5 bases). The CDR3 is made up of 14 amino acids. Deletions cut 10 bases from V and 0 bases from J, with 13 bases between. From germline, CDR1 is MNHEY and CDR2 SVGAGI. CDR3 protein: CATKRGDSGNTIYF. Here the CDR3 DNA reads TGTGCCACCAAGAGGGGTGACTCTGGAAACACCATATATTTT.

The CDR3 loop reads CASRNRGLETQYF. CDR3 sequence (DNA): TGTGCCAGCAGAAACAGGGGGTTAGAGACCCAGTACTTC. The chain uses TRBV6-1 and TRBJ2-5, with 8 bases matching TRBD1. V lost 6 bases and J lost 4; bases outside the gene matches: 4. This CDR3 is built from 13 residues. Germline V gene data show CDR1 as MNHNS and CDR2 as SASEGT.

This chain uses TRBV28 with TRBJ2-5, with D perhaps TRBD1 or TRBD2 (6 bases each). CDR1 and CDR2 from the germline V gene are MDHEN and SYDVKM. Trimming took 6 bases from V and 4 from J, leaving 12 bases between them. The CDR3 extends over 13 amino acids. CDR3 DNA sequence: TGTGCCAGCAGCGGAGGGGGGAGAGAGACCCAGTACTTC. Translated, it gives CASSGGGRETQYF.

This chain joins TRBV29-1 and TRBJ2-3; no definite D call. Germline V gene data show CDR1 as SQVTM and CDR2 as ANQGSEA. The CDR3 spans 13 residues. V was shortened by 6 bases and J by 0 bases, with 10 bases between the two germline ends. CDR3 sequence: CSVLRGSTDTQYF. For the CDR3, the DNA is TGCAGCGTCCTACGTGGGAGCACAGATACGCAGTATTTT.

This chain uses TRBV27 with TRBJ1-1; D is perhaps TRBD1 (5 bases). The CDR3 totals 13 residues. V was pared by 8 bases and J by 0 bases, with 10 bases between. Germline CDR1 is MNHEY and CDR2 is SMNVEV (reference sequence). This chain's CDR3 is CASAGIVNTEAFF. For the CDR3, the DNA is TGTGCCAGCGCAGGGATCGTGAACACTGAAGCTTTCTTT.

This chain joins TRBV5-1 and TRBJ1-1; the D gene is possibly TRBD1 (5 bases). The CDR3 covers 13 residues. Trimming cost V 0 bases and J 4 bases, with 7 bases left between them. Germline lookup yields CDR1 SGHRS and CDR2 YFSETQ. CDR3 sequence: CASSLGGVTEAFF. CDR3 DNA sequence: TGCGCCAGCAGCTTGGGAGGGGTCACTGAAGCTTTCTTT.

The rearrangement uses TRBV5-1 and TRBJ1-2, with 8 bases matching TRBD1. This CDR3 spans 16 amino acids. The V segment lost 0 bases and the J segment 4 bases; nucleotides outside the gene matches: 8. Germline lookup yields CDR1 SGHRS and CDR2 YFSETQ. CDR3 residues: CASSLGIGQGIYGYTF. CDR3 sequence (DNA): TGCGCCAGCAGCTTGGGCATAGGACAGGGAATCTATGGCTACACCTTC.

V and J are TRBV4-1 and TRBJ2-2; TRBD1 matches 7 bases. V lost 1 base, J lost 2 bases, and 1 base stayed unmatched. This CDR3 spans 15 amino acids. From germline, CDR1 is MGHRA and CDR2 YSYEKL. In nucleotides, the CDR3 is TGCGCCAGCAGCCAAGGACAGGGTAACACCGGGGAGCTGTTTTTT. Translating it yields CASSQGQGNTGELFF.

This chain joins TRBV2 and TRBJ1-2; D is uncertain. Trimming shortened V by 6 bases and J by 1 base, and 12 bases separated the two germline ends. The CDR3 length is 14 residues. Germline lookup yields CDR1 SNHLY and CDR2 FYNNEI. CDR3 region: CASRRAGNNYGYTF. The CDR3 DNA reads as TGTGCCAGCAGGAGGGCGGGGAATAACTATGGCTACACCTTC.

The chain couples TRBV30 to TRBJ1-6; D is uncertain. V lost 3 bases and J lost 5, with 14 bases in between. The germline V gene has CDR1 GTSNPN and CDR2 SVGIG (reference sequence). The CDR3 has 15 amino acids. CDR3 DNA sequence: TGTGCCTGGAGCCCGGGCCTCAGGAATAATTCACCCCTCCACTTT. Translation: CAWSPGLRNNSPLHF.

The chain links TRBV5-4 to TRBJ2-5; D is undetermined. This CDR3 is 13 amino acids long. V was trimmed by 9 bases and J by 4 bases, leaving 16 bases between them. Germline V CDR1 and CDR2: SGHNT, YYREEE (reference sequence). DNA for the CDR3: TGTGCCACCCAGACGGTGGGGTCAGAGACCCAGTACTTC. Encoded protein: CATQTVGSETQYF. The full variable domain, rest sourced from reference TRBV5-4 and TRBJ2-5, is ETGVTQSPTHLIKTRGQQVTLRCSSQSGHNTVSWYQQALGQGPQFIFQYYREEENGRGNFPPRFSGLQFPNYSSELNVNALELDDSALYLCATQTVGSETQYFGPGTRLLVL.

This chain connects TRBV30 to TRBJ1-4; the match to TRBD1 covers 7 bases. There are 16 residues in the CDR3. V shed 4 bases, J shed 2 bases, and the junction held 10 bases outside the gene matches. The germline CDR1 and CDR2 sequences are GTSNPN and SVGIG (reference sequence). The CDR3 protein is CAWIRRTGPTNEKLFF. CDR3 nucleotides: TGTGCCTGGATTAGAAGGACAGGTCCTACTAATGAAAAACTGTTTTTT.

CDR3 sequence: CASSRGLADNEQFF. Written as DNA, the CDR3 is TGTGCCAGCAGCCGTGGACTAGCGGACAATGAGCAGTTCTTC. The chain carries TRBV7-2 and TRBJ2-1; 10 bases agree with TRBD2. This CDR3 has 14 residues. The junction had 3 bases not matched to a gene; V was cut back by 5 bases and J by 5 bases. CDR1 is SGHTA, CDR2 FQGNSA, per germline.

V and J are TRBV7-8 and TRBJ2-1; perhaps TRBD2 as D (7 bases). Trimming pared 5 bases from V and 9 bases from J, leaving 11 bases between. This CDR3 contains 12 residues. Germline V gene lookup returns CDR1 SGHVS and CDR2 FQNEAQ. In DNA form, the CDR3 reads TGTGCCAGCAGCCCCGGGGGGCGTGAGCAGTTCTTC. Translating gives CASSPGGREQFF.

The rearrangement uses TRBV18 and TRBJ2-1; D is possibly TRBD1 (6 bases). Germline V gene lookup returns CDR1 KGHSH and CDR2 LQKENI. CDR3 length equals 12 residues. V lost 3 bases to trimming and J lost 12 bases, with 12 bases between them. DNA of the CDR3: TGTGCCAGCTCACCTTTGGGACATGGGCAGTTCTTC. Its protein product is CASSPLGHGQFF.

The rearrangement uses TRBV5-6 and TRBJ2-2, with 10 bases aligning to TRBD2. The CDR3 sequence is 16 residues long. Germline trimming cut 4 bases from V and 5 bases from J; bases unmatched to any gene: 8. Germline CDR1 and CDR2: SGHDT and YYEEEE. The CDR3 coding sequence is TGTGCCAGCAGCGAGAGCCCTAGCGGGAGAACCGGGGAGCTGTTTTTT. This translates into CASSESPSGRTGELFF. Looking up the rest from reference TRBV5-6 and TRBJ2-2 gives the full variable domain: DAGVTQSPTHLIKTRGQQVTLRCSPKSGHDTVSWYQQALGQGPQFIFQYYEEEERQRGNFPDRFSGHQFPNYSSELNVNALLLGDSALYLCASSESPSGRTGELFFGEGSRLTVL.

The J gene is TRBJ2-6, the V gene TRBV10-3, with a possible D match to TRBD1 (5 bases). Trimming cost V 4 bases and J 0 bases, with 7 bases left between them. The V gene's germline CDR1 is ENHRY and CDR2 SYGVKD. The CDR3 runs to 15 residues. CDR3 nucleotides: TGTGCCATCAGTGGGACAACCTCTGGGGCCAACGTCCTGACTTTC. Translating gives CAISGTTSGANVLTF.

This rearrangement joins TRBV6-6 to TRBJ1-2; 11 bases match TRBD1. Germline V CDR1 and CDR2: MNHNY, SVGAGI (reference sequence). The CDR3 loop spans 16 amino acids. The J segment lost 6 bases and the V segment lost 0 bases, leaving 6 bases of the junction unmatched. The CDR3 loop is CASSYSGTGGRNGYTF. The DNA of the CDR3 is TGTGCCAGCAGTTACTCTGGGACAGGGGGGAGGAATGGCTACACCTTC.

The rearrangement joins TRBV18 to TRBJ2-3; 10 nucleotides agree with TRBD2. Germline V gives CDR1 KGHSH, CDR2 LQKENI. Trimming cost V 0 bases and J 3 bases; bases outside gene matches: 9. The CDR3 sequence is 18 residues long. The CDR3 sequence: CASSPPRRTSGLTDTQYF. CDR3 nucleotide sequence: TGTGCCAGCTCACCACCAAGAAGGACTAGCGGACTAACAGATACGCAGTATTTT.

The gene calls are TRBV12-5 and TRBJ2-1, with 12 bases matching TRBD2. V gave up 2 bases and J gave up 7 bases; unmatched junction bases: 3. Germline V gene data show CDR1 as LGHNT and CDR2 as FRNRAP. The CDR3 is 15 amino acids. The chain's CDR3 is CASGLWTSGVNEQFF. The CDR3 nucleotides are TGTGCTAGTGGTTTGTGGACTAGCGGGGTAAATGAGCAGTTCTTC.

The chain employs TRBV7-6 and TRBJ2-3, with 10 bases identical to TRBD2. V dropped 5 bases and J dropped 1; count of bases not matched to a gene: 3. This CDR3 region has 15 residues. Germline V CDR1 and CDR2: SGHVS, FNYEAQ. DNA of the CDR3: TGTGCCAGCAGCCCCCTAGCGGGAGGCACAGATACGCAGTATTTT. It yields the protein CASSPLAGGTDTQYF.

The chain recombines TRBV18 with TRBJ2-7; 12 positions agree with TRBD2. The V gene end was trimmed by 3 bases and the J gene end by 2 bases; junction bases not matched to a gene: 5. This CDR3 comprises 16 residues. Per the germline V gene, CDR1 is KGHSH and CDR2 is LQKENI. The CDR3: CASSPTRTSGTYEQYF. CDR3 DNA sequence: TGTGCCAGCTCACCGACTCGGACTAGCGGGACCTACGAGCAGTACTTC.

V gene TRBV5-1 combines with J gene TRBJ2-1, with 8 bases fitting TRBD2. V lost 6 bases and J lost 6; bases outside the gene matches: 5. This CDR3 region has 13 residues. Germline values: CDR1 SGHRS, CDR2 YFSETQ. CDR3 bases: TGCGCCAGCACCATAGCGGGGCTCAATGAGCAGTTCTTC. Protein product: CASTIAGLNEQFF. The variable domain in full, completed from reference TRBV5-1 and TRBJ2-1, reads KAGVTQTPRYLIKTRGQQVTLSCSPISGHRSVSWYQQTPGQGLQFLFEYFSETQRNKGNFPGRFSGRQFSNSRSEMNVSTLELGDSALYLCASTIAGLNEQFFGPGTRLTVL.

This chain uses TRBV18 with TRBJ1-2, with a tentative D call TRBD1 (6 bases). Between the trimmed V and J ends, which lost 1 base and 6 bases, there was a span of 12 bases. CDR1 and CDR2 from the germline V gene are KGHSH and LQKENI. There are 14 residues in the CDR3. The DNA for the CDR3 is TGTGCCAGCTCACCACTTACAGGGCCCGATGGCTACACCTTC. It yields the protein CASSPLTGPDGYTF.

In its sample, this clone was seen once. The chain uses TRBV27 and TRBJ1-4, with TRBD1 as a possible D gene (5 bases). The CDR3 is made up of 16 amino acids. CDR1 is MNHEY, CDR2 SMNVEV, per germline (reference sequence). V dropped 6 bases and J dropped 6 bases, with 20 bases sitting between them. Written as DNA, the CDR3 is TGTGCCAGCAGACCTGTTGATGGGGGGGGATATGAAAAACTGTTTTTT. This sequence encodes CASRPVDGGGYEKLFF. Complete variable domain (other parts from reference TRBV27 and TRBJ1-4): EAQVTQNPRYLITVTGKKLTVTCSQNMNHEYMSWYRQDPGLGLRQIYYSMNVEVTDKGDVPEGYKVSRKEKRNFPLILESPSPNQTSLYFCASRPVDGGGYEKLFFGSGTQLSVL.

This CDR3 reads CASSWTLEGVKTQYF. CDR3 coding DNA: TGTGCCAGCAGCTGGACTTTAGAGGGGGTGAAGACCCAGTACTTC. V usage is TRBV5-5 and J usage is TRBJ2-5, with D maybe TRBD1 (6 bases). The CDR3 consists of 15 residues. V was shortened by 3 bases and J by 6 bases, with 18 bases between the two germline ends. Germline CDR1 reads SGHKS; CDR2 reads YYEKEE (reference sequence).

In this sample, this clone turned up once. The chain is built from TRBV5-4 and TRBJ2-5; D is perhaps TRBD2 (6 bases). This CDR3 has 14 residues. V was clipped by 3 bases and J by 5 bases, with 14 bases between them. From germline, CDR1 is SGHNT and CDR2 YYREEE (reference sequence). The chain's CDR3 is CASSSEGRPETQYF. DNA of the CDR3: TGTGCCAGCAGCTCGGAGGGACGGCCGGAGACCCAGTACTTC.

V and J are TRBV20-1 and TRBJ1-2; TRBD1 matches at 10 bases. The V and J ends lost 5 bases and 12 bases, in that order; junction bases with no gene match: 3. The CDR3 is made up of 10 amino acids. CDR1 and CDR2 (germline): DFQATT, SNEGSKA (reference sequence). CDR3 sequence (DNA): TGCAGTGCTTCCGGGACAGGGGACACCTTC. This sequence encodes CSASGTGDTF.